This TCR beta chain is from a study of early T cells in non-severe SARS-CoV-2 infection. This clonotype was seen repeatedly, ten times or more. MiXCR was run by TCRdb on the 5' RACE reads, yielding one entry per CDR3 protein. The sample has around 79,000 distinct CDR3 sequences; about 11% are singletons. The V gene end was trimmed by 0 bases and the J gene end by 5 bases; junction bases not matched to a gene: 7. Germline-derived CDR1 and CDR2 are SGDLS and YYNGEE. The CDR3 is made up of 16 amino acids. The J gene is TRBJ2-2, the V gene TRBV9; 7 bases agree with TRBD1. The sequences come from whole blood, collected at baseline. The receptor comes from an adult who was a healthcare worker with PCR-confirmed SARS-CoV-2 infection or an uninfected control (not recorded which). The chain's CDR3 is CASSVGSDRVTGELFF. DNA of the CDR3: TGTGCCAGCAGCGTAGGCAGCGACAGGGTTACCGGGGAGCTGTTTTTT.